The T cell receptor beta chain under discussion was sequenced for a study of blood T cell repertoires in COVID-19. Study details: From T cells, B-cell-depleted T cells, or PBMCs came the material, which was cDNA or gDNA.

Seattle cases were enrolled at active infection and followed longitudinally. This CDR3 region has 15 residues. In germline, CDR1 is SGHKS, CDR2 YYEKEE (reference sequence). V was pared by 1 base and J by 2 bases, with 12 bases between. This clone was detected only a few times. Authors' analysis steps: From reference gene primer amplification, estimates of nucleated cell counts were derived. Sequencing used immunoSEQ multiplex PCR; TCRdb keeps in-frame clones, though not all of them. Clonal size and the V and J genes are those of that table, whereas D and trimming came from the DNA. The data hold around 76,000 clones, with roughly 83% observed a single time.

Sequencing was carried out using peripheral blood. The gene calls are TRBV5-5 and TRBJ1-2; a weak D match, TRBD1 (6 bases). The sequence was collected from a young man with COVID-19, enrolled during active disease. The CDR3 loop is CASSLIAGENYGYTF. The CDR3 coding sequence is TGTGCCAGCAGCTTGATCGCAGGGGAGAACTATGGCTACACCTTC.